The 31 T cell receptor beta chains reported below all come from one sample, sequenced in a study of PD-1 blockade in mismatch repair-deficient tumors. Produced via immunoSEQ multiplex PCR; TCRdb's table is partial and in-frame only. The sample includes some 120,000 clones, roughly 86% of them seen just once. The sequenced sample was peripheral blood, obtained 44 weeks after starting pembrolizumab. Every receptor here comes from an adult with mismatch repair-deficient cancer.

This chain connects TRBV4-1 to TRBJ2-3; 7 bases map to TRBD2. Germline trimming cut 4 bases from V and 2 bases from J; bases unmatched to any gene: 9. This CDR3 spans 16 amino acids. Germline assignment: CDR1 MGHRA and CDR2 YSYEKL. CDR3 in DNA: TGCGCCAGCAGCCTTAGCGGAAGCGGGGCCACAGATACGCAGTATTTT. Its translation is CASSLSGSGATDTQYF.

The chain joins TRBV4-1 to TRBJ2-1; TRBD2 is a possible D gene (6 bases). V lost 0 bases to trimming and J lost 7 bases, with 7 bases between them. The CDR3 is 13 residues long. Germline assignment: CDR1 MGHRA and CDR2 YSYEKL. Here the CDR3 DNA reads TGCGCCAGCAGCCAAGAGGGGGGAAATGAGCAGTTCTTC. Its protein product is CASSQEGGNEQFF.

The chain combines TRBV7-8 with TRBJ2-5; TRBD2 agrees at 12 bases. This CDR3 is 18 amino acids long. Germline trimming cut 0 bases from V and 1 base from J; bases unmatched to any gene: 6. Germline-derived CDR1 and CDR2 are SGHVS and FQNEAQ. CDR3 region: CASSLADKTSGSQETQYF. As DNA, the CDR3 is TGTGCCAGCAGCTTAGCGGATAAGACTAGCGGGAGCCAAGAGACCCAGTACTTC.

The genes are TRBV15 and TRBJ2-2; the D gene is possibly TRBD2 (5 bases). V lost 1 base and J 5 bases, leaving 8 bases between the germline ends. CDR1 is LNHNV and CDR2 is YYDKDF in the germline V gene (reference sequence). CDR3 size: 14 residues. The CDR3 loop is CATSRARGTGELFF. The CDR3 nucleotides are TGTGCCACCAGCAGAGCTCGGGGTACCGGGGAGCTGTTTTTT.

The rearrangement uses TRBV11-3 and TRBJ2-7, with 8 bases that match TRBD1. From germline, CDR1 is SGHNT and CDR2 YENEEA. The CDR3 has 14 amino acids. Trimming cost V 3 bases and J 4 bases; bases outside gene matches: 5. CDR3 DNA: TGTGCCAGCAGCTTGAGACAGGGGTGGTACGAGCAGTACTTC. It translates to CASSLRQGWYEQYF. Looking up the rest from reference TRBV11-3 and TRBJ2-7 gives the full variable domain: EAGVVQSPRYKIIEKKQPVAFWCNPISGHNTLYWYLQNLGQGPELLIRYENEEAVDDSQLPKDRFSAERLKGVDSTLKIQPAELGDSAVYLCASSLRQGWYEQYFGPGTRLTVT.

This clone was recorded only once. The rearrangement links TRBV27 to TRBJ2-3; D gene uncertain. The CDR3 has 14 residues. CDR1 MNHEY and CDR2 SMNVEV come from the germline V gene (reference sequence). Trimming shortened V by 0 bases and J by 2 bases, and 6 bases separated the two germline ends. The CDR3 DNA reads as TGTGCCAGCAGTTTATCCCCTGCCACAGATACGCAGTATTTT. It translates to CASSLSPATDTQYF.

This rearrangement joins TRBV19 to TRBJ2-1; 7 bases are a match to TRBD1. The CDR3 runs 13 residues. Trimming at V came to 4 bases and at J to 7 bases, leaving 4 bases not matched to a gene. CDR1 and CDR2 from the germline V gene are LNHDA and SQIVND (reference sequence). In nucleotides, the CDR3 is TGTGCCAGTAGTAGAAACAGGGGTAATGAGCAGTTCTTC. This gives the protein CASSRNRGNEQFF. The full variable domain, in which reference TRBV19 and TRBJ2-1 provide the parts outside the CDR3, is DGGITQSPKYLFRKEGQNVTLSCEQNLNHDAMYWYRQDPGQGLRLIYYSQIVNDFQKGDIAEGYSVSREKKESFPLTVTSAQKNPTAFYLCASSRNRGNEQFFGPGTRLTVL.

This chain joins TRBV29-1 and TRBJ1-1, with 9 bases aligning to TRBD1. The germline gives CDR1 SQVTM, CDR2 ANQGSEA. With V trimmed by 7 bases and J by 5 bases, 8 bases remained unmatched. The CDR3 totals 13 residues. The CDR3 region has the DNA TGCAGCGCTAGGACAGGGGAGGGTACTGAAGCTTTCTTT. Translation gives CSARTGEGTEAFF.

This clone was recorded only once. The rearrangement links TRBV4-1 to TRBJ2-7; 8 positions agree with TRBD2. Germline V gene lookup returns CDR1 MGHRA and CDR2 YSYEKL. Trimming cost V 1 base and J 5 bases; bases outside gene matches: 10. This CDR3 contains 16 residues. For the CDR3, the DNA is TGCGCCAGCAGCCAAGGGTCGGGAGGGCCTTCCAACGAGCAGTACTTC. Translated: CASSQGSGGPSNEQYF.

This clone was seen a few times. The V and J genes are TRBV5-1 and TRBJ2-7; TRBD2 might be the D (5 bases). V dropped 0 bases and J dropped 7 bases, with 5 bases sitting between them. Looked up from germline, CDR1 is SGHRS and CDR2 is YFSETQ. This CDR3 comprises 11 residues. The CDR3 nucleotides read TGCGCCAGCAGCTTGGGCGGGGAGCAGTACTTC. Translated: CASSLGGEQYF.

This clone was seen just once. J is TRBJ2-5 and V is TRBV6-1; 12 positions agree with TRBD1. The CDR3 consists of 15 residues. Germline CDR1 MNHNS, CDR2 SASEGT. Trimming cost V 6 bases and J 9 bases; bases outside gene matches: 11. The CDR3 reads CASREGTGGAGPQYF. The CDR3 region has the DNA TGTGCCAGCAGGGAGGGGACAGGGGGCGCCGGCCCCCAGTACTTC.

The CDR3 loop reads CASSFWGFREEPDTQYF. The DNA for the CDR3 is TGTGCCAGCAGTTTTTGGGGTTTTAGGGAGGAACCAGATACGCAGTATTTT. The chain combines TRBV28 with TRBJ2-3; possible D gene TRBD2, 6 bases. CDR1 and CDR2 (germline): MDHEN, SYDVKM. The CDR3 has 17 amino acids. With 3 bases removed from V and 4 bases from J, the gap between germline ends came to 20 bases. Looking up the rest from reference TRBV28 and TRBJ2-3 gives the full variable domain: DVKVTQSSRYLVKRTGEKVFLECVQDMDHENMFWYRQDPGLGLRLIYFSYDVKMKEKGDIPEGYSVSREKKERFSLILESASTNQTSMYLCASSFWGFREEPDTQYFGPGTRLTVL.

V gene TRBV7-2 combines with J gene TRBJ2-3; tentative D call: TRBD2 (6 bases). The germline V gene encodes CDR1 SGHTA and CDR2 FQGNSA. V shed 4 bases and J shed 4 bases, with 9 bases lying between them. There are 13 residues in the CDR3. CDR3 in amino acids: CASSYREADTQYF. The CDR3, as DNA: TGTGCCAGCAGCTATAGGGAGGCAGATACGCAGTATTTT.

V and J are TRBV4-3 and TRBJ2-5; D is undetermined. Trimming removed 2 bases from V and 2 bases from J, with 6 bases in between. The CDR3 covers 13 residues. Germline lookup yields CDR1 LGHNA and CDR2 YSLEER. The DNA for the CDR3 is TGCGCCAGCAGCCAACGTATTCAAGAGACCCAGTACTTC. It is translated as CASSQRIQETQYF.

This chain links TRBV6-6 with TRBJ2-5, with D unclear. Trimming stripped 0 bases from V and 5 bases from J, with 10 bases between. The CDR3 is made up of 14 amino acids. CDR1 MNHNY and CDR2 SVGAGI come from the germline V gene (reference sequence). The CDR3 reads CASSYSSGAETQYF. DNA of the CDR3: TGTGCCAGCAGTTACTCATCAGGAGCGGAGACCCAGTACTTC.

The J gene is TRBJ2-7, the V gene TRBV7-9; 9 positions match TRBD1. Germline trimming cut 1 base from V and 5 bases from J; bases unmatched to any gene: 3. The CDR3 loop spans 14 amino acids. Germline CDR1 is SEHNR and CDR2 is FQNEAQ (reference sequence). The CDR3 loop reads CASSLDRGLNEQYF. DNA of the CDR3: TGTGCCAGCAGCTTAGACAGGGGGCTCAACGAGCAGTACTTC.

This chain links TRBV11-3 with TRBJ2-5; no firm D call. The germline V gene has CDR1 SGHNT and CDR2 YENEEA. Trimming stripped 1 base from V and 5 bases from J, with 8 bases between. The CDR3 is 13 amino acids. CDR3 sequence (DNA): TGTGCCAGCAGCTTAGGCGAAAAGGAGACCCAGTACTTC. Its protein product is CASSLGEKETQYF.

This chain links TRBV21-1 with TRBJ2-3; the table gives TRBD2 as D, unverified against the DNA. TRBV21-1 is deemed a pseudogene. This CDR3 has 16 amino acids. The CDR3 sequence: CASTPRTSGSTDTQYF. Written as DNA, the CDR3 is TGTGCCAGCACCCCGCGGACTAGCGGGAGCACAGATACGCAGTATTTT.

V gene TRBV7-8 combines with J gene TRBJ1-5; 9 bases are a match to TRBD1. J was trimmed by 2 bases and V by 5 bases; bases with no gene match: 4. The germline V gene encodes CDR1 SGHVS and CDR2 FQNEAQ. The length of the CDR3 is 15 residues. Written as DNA, the CDR3 is TGTGCCAGCAGCCCGGACAGGGGAGGCAATCAGCCCCAGCATTTT. Protein sequence: CASSPDRGGNQPQHF.

The V gene is TRBV30, the J gene TRBJ2-3; 9 bases align to TRBD2. V was pared by 5 bases and J by 4 bases, with 10 bases of the junction left unmatched. The germline V gene has CDR1 GTSNPN and CDR2 SVGIG (reference sequence). CDR3 length: 15 residues. The CDR3 DNA follows: TGTGCCTGGTTAGGGGGCGGGAGGGCCCCAGATACGCAGTATTTT. This gives the protein CAWLGGGRAPDTQYF.

The chain recombines TRBV29-1 with TRBJ2-7; TRBD1 aligns across 10 bases. V shed 4 bases, J shed 0 bases, and the junction held 12 bases outside the gene matches. Germline assignment: CDR1 SQVTM and CDR2 ANQGSEA. The CDR3 extends over 17 amino acids. The CDR3 here is CSVGDRGRAGSSYEQYF. CDR3 sequence (DNA): TGCAGCGTTGGGGACAGGGGTAGGGCGGGAAGCTCCTACGAGCAGTACTTC.

This clone appeared once. The gene calls are TRBV5-6 and TRBJ2-1; possibly TRBD1 for D (5 bases). V lost 0 bases and J 8 bases, leaving 18 bases between the germline ends. The CDR3 runs 16 residues. In germline, CDR1 is SGHDT, CDR2 YYEEEE. CDR3 amino acids: CASSLAVGAARDEQFF. As DNA, the CDR3 is TGTGCCAGCAGCTTGGCCGTTGGTGCAGCCAGGGATGAGCAGTTCTTC. Filled out from reference TRBV5-6 and TRBJ2-1, the complete variable domain reads DAGVTQSPTHLIKTRGQQVTLRCSPKSGHDTVSWYQQALGQGPQFIFQYYEEEERQRGNFPDRFSGHQFPNYSSELNVNALLLGDSALYLCASSLAVGAARDEQFFGPGTRLTVL.

This chain links TRBV12-5 with TRBJ2-1, with unresolved D. Trimming took 2 bases from V and 5 from J, leaving 7 bases between them. The germline gives CDR1 LGHNT, CDR2 FRNRAP. The CDR3 is 13 amino acids. In DNA, the CDR3 is TGTGCTAGTGGTTTGATCAGTGACAATGAGCAGTTCTTC. Amino acids: CASGLISDNEQFF.

The chain has TRBV16 and TRBJ1-5, with 9 bases identical to TRBD1. The CDR3 has 16 residues. CDR1 is KGHSY and CDR2 is FQNENV in the germline V gene. V shed 2 bases, J shed 7 bases, and the junction held 9 bases outside the gene matches. The CDR3 DNA reads TGTGCCAGCAGCCAAGCCCGGACAGGGGCCTACCAGCCCCAGCATTTT. This sequence encodes CASSQARTGAYQPQHF.

V usage is TRBV7-9 and J usage is TRBJ2-7; 8 bases are a match to TRBD2. Germline trimming cut 6 bases from V and 3 bases from J; bases unmatched to any gene: 4. The CDR3 is 13 residues long. CDR1 is SEHNR, CDR2 FQNEAQ, per germline (reference sequence). The chain's CDR3 is CASRFSGNYEQYF. CDR3 sequence (DNA): TGTGCCAGCAGATTTAGCGGGAACTACGAGCAGTACTTC.

The chain combines TRBV9 with TRBJ2-5; D gene uncertain. V lost 0 bases and J lost 2, with 14 bases in between. Germline V CDR1 and CDR2: SGDLS, YYNGEE. CDR3 length equals 16 residues. The CDR3 nucleotides read TGTGCCAGCAGCGTAGGGGCCCGTGGTGGGCAAGAGACCCAGTACTTC. Encoded protein: CASSVGARGGQETQYF.

The chain couples TRBV4-1 to TRBJ2-7; a possible D gene is TRBD2 (6 bases). Germline CDR1 and CDR2: MGHRA and YSYEKL. This CDR3 has 15 amino acids. Trimming removed 0 bases at V and 4 bases at J, with 13 bases between. The CDR3 protein is CASSQDSLARYEQYF. CDR3 DNA sequence: TGCGCCAGCAGCCAAGATTCCCTAGCGCGTTACGAGCAGTACTTC.

The rearrangement uses TRBV19 and TRBJ2-7, with TRBD2 matching over 7 bases. Per the germline V gene, CDR1 is LNHDA and CDR2 is SQIVND (reference sequence). CDR3 length: 16 residues. V was clipped by 3 bases and J by 5 bases; unmatched bases: 13. CDR3 nucleotides: TGTGCCAGTAGTATCCCTAGTGGCGGGAGCATCGACGAGCAGTACTTC. It specifies CASSIPSGGSIDEQYF.

The V gene is TRBV19, the J gene TRBJ1-6; D is possibly TRBD1 (5 bases). The length of the CDR3 is 12 residues. V gave up 4 bases and J gave up 7 bases, with 5 bases separating them. Germline CDR1 and CDR2: LNHDA and SQIVND (reference sequence). The CDR3 nucleotides read TGTGCCAGTAGTAACAGGAATTCACCCCTCCACTTT. Translating gives CASSNRNSPLHF. Complete variable domain (other parts from reference TRBV19 and TRBJ1-6): DGGITQSPKYLFRKEGQNVTLSCEQNLNHDAMYWYRQDPGQGLRLIYYSQIVNDFQKGDIAEGYSVSREKKESFPLTVTSAQKNPTAFYLCASSNRNSPLHFGNGTRLTVT.

The rearrangement uses TRBV6-5 and TRBJ2-3; a possible D gene is TRBD2 (5 bases). Germline CDR1 and CDR2: MNHEY and SVGAGI. With 4 bases removed from V and 4 bases from J, the gap between germline ends came to 15 bases. This CDR3 is built from 15 residues. In DNA form, the CDR3 reads TGTGCCAGCAGTTTGTTTACTAGTCGCCCAGATACGCAGTATTTT. It translates to CASSLFTSRPDTQYF.

This rearrangement joins TRBV27 to TRBJ2-7; 9 nucleotides match TRBD1. Germline V gene lookup returns CDR1 MNHEY and CDR2 SMNVEV (reference sequence). V gave up 5 bases and J gave up 3 bases; unmatched junction bases: 8. The CDR3 is 15 residues long. CDR3 loop: CASSPSLTGGYEQYF. In nucleotides, the CDR3 is TGTGCCAGCAGTCCCTCCCTGACAGGGGGCTACGAGCAGTACTTC.